The 16 T cell receptor beta chains given below trace back to one sample, sequenced in a study of graft-versus-host responses after intestinal transplantation. Using immunoSEQ multiplex PCR, the repertoire was profiled, and TCRdb retains in-frame clones only, with some absent. The profile shows some 93,000 clones, roughly 90% of them singletons. Their antigens are not known. Sequencing was performed on unstimulated CD8+ T cells sorted from spleen or lymph node cells, taken before intestinal transplant. The receptors derive from a human donor who received an intestinal transplant.

CDR3 sequence: CASSSDSYEQYF. DNA for the CDR3: TGTGCCAGCAGCTCGGACAGCTACGAGCAGTACTTC. The chain couples TRBV11-2 to TRBJ2-7, with a tentative D call TRBD1 (6 bases). CDR1 and CDR2 (germline): SGHAT, FQNNGV. V was trimmed by 4 bases and J by 3 bases, leaving 7 bases between them. The CDR3 covers 12 residues.

This chain joins TRBV11-2 and TRBJ2-7; D is perhaps TRBD2 (5 bases). CDR3 length: 14 amino acids. V lost 3 bases to trimming and J lost 6 bases, with 15 bases between them. The germline V gene has CDR1 SGHAT and CDR2 FQNNGV. In DNA form, the CDR3 reads TGTGCCAGCAGCTTCCGTAGCGTTCTTCCCGAGCAGTACTTC. Its translation: CASSFRSVLPEQYF.

The rearrangement uses TRBV5-6 and TRBJ1-1, with D possibly TRBD1 on 5 matching bases. The CDR3 length is 12 residues. Trimming took off 1 base at V and 11 bases at J, with 12 bases between the two ends. Per germline, CDR1 SGHDT and CDR2 YYEEEE. The CDR3 is CASSLNQGKAFF. CDR3 sequence (DNA): TGTGCCAGCAGCTTGAACCAGGGTAAGGCTTTCTTT.

The chain carries TRBV19 and TRBJ1-6; D call uncertain. V was trimmed by 1 base and J by 1 base, leaving 11 bases between them. CDR1 and CDR2 (germline): LNHDA, SQIVND (reference sequence). The CDR3 has 17 residues. The DNA of the CDR3 is TGTGCCAGTAGTATAGCCTACAGAAGTTCCTATAATTCACCCCTCCACTTT. It encodes CASSIAYRSSYNSPLHF.

The rearrangement joins TRBV27 to TRBJ1-2, with D possibly matching TRBD1 (6 bases). The germline V gene encodes CDR1 MNHEY and CDR2 SMNVEV (reference sequence). The V gene lost 5 bases and the J gene lost 2 bases, with 12 bases spanning the gap. This CDR3 has 14 residues. The DNA of the CDR3 is TGTGCCAGCAGTCCAAAGACAGGAAACTATGGCTACACCTTC. Its protein product is CASSPKTGNYGYTF.

V is TRBV5-5 and J is TRBJ1-1; D is unresolved. CDR1 SGHKS and CDR2 YYEKEE come from the germline V gene (reference sequence). Trimming stripped 3 bases from V and 4 bases from J, with 16 bases between. The CDR3 is 15 amino acids. CDR3 bases: TGTGCCAGCAGCTCCATGGAGGTTGGGTTCACTGAAGCTTTCTTT. It specifies CASSSMEVGFTEAFF.

The chain combines TRBV5-1 with TRBJ2-3; D perhaps matches TRBD2 (5 bases). Trimming removed 3 bases from V and 3 bases from J, with 14 bases in between. Looked up from germline, CDR1 is SGHRS and CDR2 is YFSETQ. The CDR3 consists of 15 residues. This chain's CDR3 is CASSSRDSVTDTQYF. The CDR3, as DNA: TGCGCCAGCAGCTCAAGGGATAGCGTTACAGATACGCAGTATTTT.

V and J are TRBV19 and TRBJ1-1, with D maybe TRBD1 (5 bases). Deletions cut 3 bases from V and 1 base from J, with 9 bases between. The CDR3 has 14 residues. CDR1 and CDR2 from the germline V gene are LNHDA and SQIVND (reference sequence). The CDR3: CASSMGGRNTEAFF. The CDR3 DNA is TGTGCCAGTAGTATGGGGGGGAGGAACACTGAAGCTTTCTTT.

The J gene is TRBJ2-7, the V gene TRBV7-9; 8 bases are shared with TRBD2. The CDR3 totals 13 residues. V lost 1 base and J lost 5; bases outside the gene matches: 1. Germline CDR1 is SEHNR and CDR2 is FQNEAQ (reference sequence). The DNA of the CDR3 is TGTGCCAGCAGCTTAGGAGCGGGAGACGAGCAGTACTTC. Encoded protein: CASSLGAGDEQYF.

This chain joins TRBV29-1 and TRBJ2-1, with D unresolved. The length of the CDR3 is 12 residues. Germline CDR1 and CDR2: SQVTM and ANQGSEA. Between the trimmed V and J ends, which lost 1 base and 10 bases, there was a span of 11 bases. Here the CDR3 reads CSVEVRHQEQFF. CDR3 sequence (DNA): TGCAGCGTTGAAGTGAGACACCAAGAGCAGTTCTTC.

The chain combines TRBV29-1 with TRBJ2-7; 8 nucleotides match TRBD1. CDR1 is SQVTM and CDR2 is ANQGSEA in the germline V gene. The CDR3 runs to 14 residues. V lost 4 bases, J lost 2 bases, and 7 bases stayed unmatched. CDR3 sequence: CSVVESDRAYEQYF. The CDR3 DNA is TGCAGCGTTGTTGAGTCGGACAGGGCCTACGAGCAGTACTTC.

For the CDR3, the DNA is TGTGCCAGCAGTGAGACAACAGGGGGCGATGAGCAGTTCTTC. Encoded protein: CASSETTGGDEQFF. V gene TRBV6-5 combines with J gene TRBJ2-1, with 9 bases lining up with TRBD1. The V and J ends lost 5 bases and 8 bases, in that order; junction bases with no gene match: 7. Germline V gene sequence: CDR1 MNHEY, CDR2 SVGAGI. This CDR3 region has 14 residues.

The V gene is TRBV28, the J gene TRBJ2-7; a possible D gene is TRBD2 (5 bases). Germline CDR1 and CDR2: MDHEN and SYDVKM. The V end lost 7 bases, the J end lost 5 bases, and 12 bases lay between the germline ends. This CDR3 comprises 12 residues. CDR3 region: CASTSGLNEQYF. The CDR3 nucleotides read TGTGCCAGCACCAGCGGTCTCAACGAGCAGTACTTC. Variable domain in full (rest from reference TRBV28 and TRBJ2-7): DVKVTQSSRYLVKRTGEKVFLECVQDMDHENMFWYRQDPGLGLRLIYFSYDVKMKEKGDIPEGYSVSREKKERFSLILESASTNQTSMYLCASTSGLNEQYFGPGTRLTVT.

This clone came up a few times. The rearrangement links TRBV6-5 to TRBJ2-7; 9 bases are a match to TRBD2. This CDR3 is 15 amino acids long. V was pared by 5 bases and J by 4 bases, with 9 bases of the junction left unmatched. Germline assignment: CDR1 MNHEY and CDR2 SVGAGI. CDR3 region: CASSQSTSGLYEQYF. CDR3 DNA sequence: TGTGCCAGCAGTCAATCGACTAGCGGACTATACGAGCAGTACTTC.

The V call is TRBV9, the J call TRBJ1-3; D is perhaps TRBD1 (5 bases). This CDR3 contains 15 residues. The germline CDR1 and CDR2 sequences are SGDLS and YYNGEE. Trimming removed 3 bases at V and 0 bases at J, with 10 bases between. The CDR3 DNA reads TGTGCCAGCAGCGCCACAGGCACCTCTGGAAACACCATATATTTT. Protein sequence: CASSATGTSGNTIYF.

The chain employs TRBV30 and TRBJ1-1; 9 bases are a match to TRBD1. V lost 3 bases, J lost 5 bases, and 1 base stayed unmatched. The CDR3 extends over 12 amino acids. From germline, CDR1 is GTSNPN and CDR2 SVGIG (reference sequence). DNA of the CDR3: TGTGCCTGGAGACAGGGGGCGACTGAAGCTTTCTTT. It specifies CAWRQGATEAFF.